What follows describes a single T cell receptor (beta chain). The antigen is unknown. This record comes from a study of T cells expressing NK-cell markers. Study as a whole: Sorted CD3+CD56-NKG2C+, CD3+CD56+NKG2C- and CD3+CD56+NKG2C+ T cells were the source of the TCR beta repertoires. Seven of the eight sequenced donors were classified as HCMV-seropositive, and one was classified as seronegative. Study conclusions and caveats: Dominance of the CD3+CD56-NKG2C+ fraction by these clonotypes also held in four donors. Of CD8+ T cells, roughly 1.0-8% belonged to dominant NKG2C+ clonotypes in 5 to 7 donors.

CDR3 length: 13 amino acids. CDR1 is MNHNS and CDR2 is SASEGT in the germline V gene. TCRdb reprocessed the 5' RACE reads and reports one entry per CDR3 protein, with no DNA. This repertoire includes about 460,000 distinct CDR3 sequences. This sequence was found in a woman in her fifties or sixties in good health. The V gene is TRBV6-1, the J gene TRBJ1-1; TCRdb's D call of TRBD1 is untestable without DNA. The sample comprised blood T cells: a sorted CD56 or NKG2C T cell subset, CD4+ or CD8+ T cells, or bulk PBMC T cells (not recorded which). The CDR3 reads CASSERTGLEAFF.